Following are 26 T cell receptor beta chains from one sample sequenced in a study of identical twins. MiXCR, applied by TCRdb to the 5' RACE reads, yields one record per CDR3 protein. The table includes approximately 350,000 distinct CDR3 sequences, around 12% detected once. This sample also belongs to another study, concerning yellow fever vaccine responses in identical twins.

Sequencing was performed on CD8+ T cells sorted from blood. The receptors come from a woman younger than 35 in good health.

CDR3 in DNA: TGTGCCAGCAGTCCCTTACCGACGGGGGGCGGGGACACTGAAGCTTTCTTT. Amino acid sequence: CASSPLPTGGGDTEAFF. The V call is TRBV28, the J call TRBJ1-1; D may be TRBD1 (6 bases). The CDR3 sequence is 17 residues long. Germline CDR1 and CDR2: MDHEN and SYDVKM. V was trimmed by 5 bases and J by 3 bases, leaving 22 bases between them.

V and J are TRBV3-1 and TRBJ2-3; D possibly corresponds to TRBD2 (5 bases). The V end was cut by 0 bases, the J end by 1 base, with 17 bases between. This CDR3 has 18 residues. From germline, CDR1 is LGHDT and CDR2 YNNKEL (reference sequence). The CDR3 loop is CASSQDFSSRARTDTQYF. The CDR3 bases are TGTGCCAGCAGCCAAGATTTTTCTAGCCGAGCACGCACAGATACGCAGTATTTT.

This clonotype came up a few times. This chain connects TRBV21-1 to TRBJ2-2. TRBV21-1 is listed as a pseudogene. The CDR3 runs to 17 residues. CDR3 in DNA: TGTGCCAGCAGCAAAGCAAGAGCAATCGCGGACACCGGGGAGCTGTTTTTT. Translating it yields CASSKARAIADTGELFF.

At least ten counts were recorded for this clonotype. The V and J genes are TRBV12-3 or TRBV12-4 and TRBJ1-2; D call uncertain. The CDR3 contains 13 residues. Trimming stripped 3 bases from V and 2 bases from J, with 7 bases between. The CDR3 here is CASSFGSNYGYTF. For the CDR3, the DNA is TGTGCCAGCAGTTTTGGCAGCAACTATGGCTACACCTTC.

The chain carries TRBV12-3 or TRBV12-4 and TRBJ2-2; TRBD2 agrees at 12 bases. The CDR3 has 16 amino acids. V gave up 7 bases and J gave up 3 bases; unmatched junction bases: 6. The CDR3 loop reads CASTETSGSYTGELFF. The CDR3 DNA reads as TGTGCCAGCACCGAGACTAGCGGGAGTTACACCGGGGAGCTGTTTTTT.

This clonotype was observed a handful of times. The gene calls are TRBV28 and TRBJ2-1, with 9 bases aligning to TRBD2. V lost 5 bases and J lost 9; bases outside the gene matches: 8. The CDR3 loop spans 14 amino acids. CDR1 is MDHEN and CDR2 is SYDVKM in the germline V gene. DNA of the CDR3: TGTGCCAGCAGTAAACCGGGACTAGCTGGTGAGCAGTTCTTC. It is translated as CASSKPGLAGEQFF.

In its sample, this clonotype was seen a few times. The DNA of the CDR3 is TGTGCCACCAGTCCAAGGGACAGACACTATGAGCAGTTCTTC. This translates into CATSPRDRHYEQFF. This chain links TRBV24-1 with TRBJ2-1; 7 bases map to TRBD1. There are 14 residues in the CDR3. The trim removed 6 bases at V and 8 bases at J, leaving 9 bases unmatched. Per the germline V gene, CDR1 is KGHDR and CDR2 is SFDVKD.

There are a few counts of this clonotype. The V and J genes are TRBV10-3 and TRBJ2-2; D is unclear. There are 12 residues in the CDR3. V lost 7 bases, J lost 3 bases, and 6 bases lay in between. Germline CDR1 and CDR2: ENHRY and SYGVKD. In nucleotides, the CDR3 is TGTGCCATCATGCGCCACACCGGGGAGCTGTTTTTT. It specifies CAIMRHTGELFF.

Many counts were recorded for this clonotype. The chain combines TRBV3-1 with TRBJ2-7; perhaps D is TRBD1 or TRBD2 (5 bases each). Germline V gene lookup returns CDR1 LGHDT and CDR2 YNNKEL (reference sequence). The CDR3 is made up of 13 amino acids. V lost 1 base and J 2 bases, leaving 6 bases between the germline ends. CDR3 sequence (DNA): TGTGCCAGCAGCCAAGGGGACCCCTACGAGCAGTACTTC. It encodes CASSQGDPYEQYF.

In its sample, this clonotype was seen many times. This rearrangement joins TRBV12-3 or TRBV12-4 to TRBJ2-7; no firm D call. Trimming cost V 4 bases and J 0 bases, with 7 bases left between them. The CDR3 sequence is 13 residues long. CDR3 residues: CASSYSLSYEQYV. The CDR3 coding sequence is TGTGCCAGCAGTTATTCCCTCTCCTACGAGCAGTACGTC.

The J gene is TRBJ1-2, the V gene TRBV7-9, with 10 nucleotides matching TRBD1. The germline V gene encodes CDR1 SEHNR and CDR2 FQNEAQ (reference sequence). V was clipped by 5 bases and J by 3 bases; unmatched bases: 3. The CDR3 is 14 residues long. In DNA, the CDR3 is TGTGCCAGCAGCAAGACAGGGGGCGACTATGGCTACACCTTC. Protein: CASSKTGGDYGYTF.

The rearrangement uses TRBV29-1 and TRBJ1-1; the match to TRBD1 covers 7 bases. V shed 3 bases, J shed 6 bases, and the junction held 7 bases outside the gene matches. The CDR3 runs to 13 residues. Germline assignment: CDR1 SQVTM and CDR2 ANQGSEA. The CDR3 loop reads CSVEGQYSPEAFF. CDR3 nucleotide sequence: TGCAGCGTTGAGGGACAGTACTCTCCTGAAGCTTTCTTT. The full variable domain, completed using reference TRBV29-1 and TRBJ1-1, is SAVISQKPSRDICQRGTSLTIQCQVDSQVTMMFWYRQQPGQSLTLIATANQGSEATYESGFVIDKFPISRPNLTFSTLTVSNMSPEDSSIYLCSVEGQYSPEAFFGQGTRLTVV.

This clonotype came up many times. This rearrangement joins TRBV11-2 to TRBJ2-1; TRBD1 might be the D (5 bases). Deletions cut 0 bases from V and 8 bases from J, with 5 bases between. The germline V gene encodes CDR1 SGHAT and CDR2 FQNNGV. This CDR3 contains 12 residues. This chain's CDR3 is CASSLEGHEQFF. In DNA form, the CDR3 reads TGTGCCAGCAGCTTAGAGGGGCATGAGCAGTTCTTC.

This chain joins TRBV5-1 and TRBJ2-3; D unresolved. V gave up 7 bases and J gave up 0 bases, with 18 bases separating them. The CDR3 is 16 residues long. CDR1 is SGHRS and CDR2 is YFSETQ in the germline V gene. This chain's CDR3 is CASAVSLTESTDTQYF. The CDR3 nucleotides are TGCGCCAGCGCCGTCTCGCTCACAGAGAGCACAGATACGCAGTATTTT.

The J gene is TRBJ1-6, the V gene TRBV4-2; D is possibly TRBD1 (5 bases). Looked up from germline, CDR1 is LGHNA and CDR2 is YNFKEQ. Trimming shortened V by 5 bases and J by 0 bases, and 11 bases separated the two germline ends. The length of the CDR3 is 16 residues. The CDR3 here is CASSVEGSSYNSPLHF. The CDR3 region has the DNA TGTGCCAGCAGCGTCGAGGGGAGCTCCTATAATTCACCCCTCCACTTT.

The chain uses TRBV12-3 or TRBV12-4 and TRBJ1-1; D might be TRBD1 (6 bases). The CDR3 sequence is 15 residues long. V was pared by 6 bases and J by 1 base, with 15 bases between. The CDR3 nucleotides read TGTGCCAGCAGCCAAACAGGGCGGGGGAACACTGAAGCTTTCTTT. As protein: CASSQTGRGNTEAFF.

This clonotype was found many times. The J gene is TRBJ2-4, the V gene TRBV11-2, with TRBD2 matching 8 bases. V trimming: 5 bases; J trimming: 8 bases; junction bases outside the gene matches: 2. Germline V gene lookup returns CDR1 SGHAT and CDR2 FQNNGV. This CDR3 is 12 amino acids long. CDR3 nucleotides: TGTGCCAGCAGCCTCGGGGGGGACATTCAGTACTTC. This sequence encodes CASSLGGDIQYF.

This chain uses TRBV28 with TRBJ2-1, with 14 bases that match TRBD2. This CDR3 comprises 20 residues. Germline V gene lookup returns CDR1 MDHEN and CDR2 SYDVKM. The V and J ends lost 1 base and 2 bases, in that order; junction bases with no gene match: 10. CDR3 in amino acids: CASSLLPGTSGGGTYNEQFF. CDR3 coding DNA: TGTGCCAGCAGTTTATTACCCGGGACTAGCGGGGGTGGAACCTACAATGAGCAGTTCTTC.

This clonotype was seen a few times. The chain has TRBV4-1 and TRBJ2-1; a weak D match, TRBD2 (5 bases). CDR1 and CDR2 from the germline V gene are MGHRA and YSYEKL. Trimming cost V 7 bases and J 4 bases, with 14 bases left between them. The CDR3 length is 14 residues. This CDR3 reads CASTPPRTYNEQFF. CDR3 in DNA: TGCGCCAGCACCCCACCCCGGACTTACAATGAGCAGTTCTTC.

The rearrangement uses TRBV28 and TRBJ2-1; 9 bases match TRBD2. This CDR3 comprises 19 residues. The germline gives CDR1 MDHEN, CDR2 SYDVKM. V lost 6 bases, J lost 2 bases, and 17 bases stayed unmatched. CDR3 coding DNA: TGTGCCAGCAGCACCAAGGATCCACGGAGCGGGGGGACCTACAATGAGCAGTTCTTC. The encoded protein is CASSTKDPRSGGTYNEQFF.

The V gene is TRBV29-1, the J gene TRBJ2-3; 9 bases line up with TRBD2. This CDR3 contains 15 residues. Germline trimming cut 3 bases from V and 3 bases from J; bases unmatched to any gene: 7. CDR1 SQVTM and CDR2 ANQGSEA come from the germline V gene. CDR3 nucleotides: TGCAGCGTTGAGGCGCGGGGGGGCCGTACAGATACGCAGTATTTT. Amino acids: CSVEARGGRTDTQYF.

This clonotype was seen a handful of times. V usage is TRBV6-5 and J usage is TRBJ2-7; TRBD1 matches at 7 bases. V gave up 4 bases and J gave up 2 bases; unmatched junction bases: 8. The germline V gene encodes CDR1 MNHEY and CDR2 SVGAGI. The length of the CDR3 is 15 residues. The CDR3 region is CASSSPGTDTYEQYF. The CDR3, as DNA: TGTGCCAGCAGTTCTCCCGGGACAGATACCTACGAGCAGTACTTC.

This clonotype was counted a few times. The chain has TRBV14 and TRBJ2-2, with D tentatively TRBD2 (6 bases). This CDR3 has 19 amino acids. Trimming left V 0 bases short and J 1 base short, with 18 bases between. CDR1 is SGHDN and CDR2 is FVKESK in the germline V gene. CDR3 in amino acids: CASSQEYVGRQMNTGELFF. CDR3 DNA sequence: TGTGCCAGCAGCCAAGAATACGTCGGGAGACAAATGAACACCGGGGAGCTGTTTTTT.

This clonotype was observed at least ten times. The DNA of the CDR3 is TGTGCCAGCAGTGAATTCACTAGCGGGGGCACAGATACGCAGTATTTT. Residues: CASSEFTSGGTDTQYF. The V call is TRBV6-4, the J call TRBJ2-3, with 10 bases fitting TRBD2. Germline trimming cut 3 bases from V and 1 base from J; bases unmatched to any gene: 4. The CDR3 is made up of 16 amino acids. From germline, CDR1 is MRHNA and CDR2 SNTAGT.

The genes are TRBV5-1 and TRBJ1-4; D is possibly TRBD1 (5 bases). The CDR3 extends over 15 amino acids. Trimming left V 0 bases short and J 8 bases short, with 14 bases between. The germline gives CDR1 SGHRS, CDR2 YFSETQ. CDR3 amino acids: CASSLGGPGTEKLFF. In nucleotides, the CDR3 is TGCGCCAGCAGCTTGGGAGGGCCAGGGACCGAAAAACTGTTTTTT.

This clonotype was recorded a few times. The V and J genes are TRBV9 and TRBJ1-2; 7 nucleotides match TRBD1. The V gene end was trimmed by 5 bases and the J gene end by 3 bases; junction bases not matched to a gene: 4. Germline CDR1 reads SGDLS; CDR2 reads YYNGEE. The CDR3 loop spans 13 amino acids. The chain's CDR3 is CASRGTEDYGYTF. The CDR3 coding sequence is TGTGCCAGCAGGGGGACAGAAGACTATGGCTACACCTTC.